This paragraph reports one T cell receptor (beta chain). Its antigen remains unidentified. Clones were sequenced by immunoSEQ multiplex PCR, and TCRdb holds only the in-frame ones, with some missing. This repertoire shows roughly 2.4 million clones, 90% to 96% found once; its top ten account for around 0.13%. The sample belongs to a study of shared clonotypes between healthy human individuals. Study as a whole: Every donor yielded three CD4 naive, three CD4 memory, two CD8 naive and one CD8 memory plate.

Findings and limits, study-wide: Relative to their counterparts shared across all four donors, non-shared clonotypes exhibited diminished generation probabilities.

Germline assignment: CDR1 MNHNY and CDR2 SVGAGI (reference sequence). V lost 4 bases and J 3 bases, leaving 10 bases between the germline ends. CDR3 length: 13 residues. The receptor was isolated from a man aged 18 to 29 in good health. This chain joins TRBV6-6 and TRBJ2-7; the D gene is possibly TRBD1 (5 bases). Sequencing used naive CD4+ T cells sorted from blood. Subset in this sample: CD45RA+ positively selected. CDR3 nucleotide sequence: TGTGCCAGCAGTTCACGACAGTTCTACGAGCAGTACTTC. Residues: CASSSRQFYEQYF.